This T cell receptor beta chain comes out of a study of OX40 agonist ivuxolimab in advanced cancers. Germline-derived CDR1 and CDR2 are LNHDA and SQIVND (reference sequence). V was pared by 4 bases and J by 4 bases, with 8 bases between. The CDR3 spans 12 residues. Only in-frame clones appear in the TCRdb table, and some are missing; sequencing was by immunoSEQ multiplex PCR. The sample shows roughly 26,000 clones, roughly 80% of them seen only once. The input for sequencing was CD4+ or CD8+ T cells sorted from blood, taken in a trial of the OX40 agonist ivuxolimab. This TCR was sampled from an adult with an advanced solid tumor such as melanoma, head and neck, liver or kidney cancer. This chain joins TRBV19 and TRBJ2-7, with D uncertain. Here the CDR3 reads CASSNMGYEQYF. The CDR3 DNA is TGTGCCAGTAGTAATATGGGGTACGAGCAGTACTTC.